Presented here are 12 T cell receptor beta chains from one specimen sequenced in a study of blood T cell repertoires in COVID-19. Sequencing used immunoSEQ multiplex PCR; TCRdb keeps in-frame clones, though not all of them. The profile shows 100,000 to 150,000 clones, more than 75% of them singletons. Specimen: peripheral blood. Receptors originate from a human donor in a cohort sampled during active COVID-19.

This chain uses TRBV9 with TRBJ1-4; 9 nucleotides match TRBD1. The germline gives CDR1 SGDLS, CDR2 YYNGEE. V gave up 3 bases and J gave up 7 bases; unmatched junction bases: 4. This CDR3 comprises 14 residues. In DNA form, the CDR3 reads TGTGCCAGCAGCGGGGACAGGGCGGGTGAAAAACTGTTTTTT. Its protein product is CASSGDRAGEKLFF. Looking up the rest from reference TRBV9 and TRBJ1-4 gives the full variable domain: DSGVTQTPKHLITATGQRVTLRCSPRSGDLSVYWYQQSLDQGLQFLIQYYNGEERAKGNILERFSAQQFPDLHSELNLSSLELGDSALYFCASSGDRAGEKLFFGSGTQLSVL.

V gene TRBV28 combines with J gene TRBJ2-2, with TRBD1 matching 8 bases. The CDR3 contains 15 residues. V lost 3 bases to trimming and J lost 7 bases; unmatched junction nucleotides: 7. Germline-derived CDR1 and CDR2 are MDHEN and SYDVKM. CDR3 coding DNA: TGTGCCAGCAGTTTCCCCTCGACAGGGGACGGGGAGCTGTTTTTT. It encodes CASSFPSTGDGELFF.

The V call is TRBV5-1, the J call TRBJ2-7; D is perhaps TRBD1 (7 bases). This CDR3 has 15 residues. V lost 4 bases to trimming and J lost 1 base, with 15 bases between them. Germline CDR1 is SGHRS and CDR2 is YFSETQ. The chain's CDR3 is CASSPRQGGSYEQYF. The CDR3 DNA reads as TGCGCCAGCAGCCCAAGACAGGGAGGATCCTACGAGCAGTACTTC.

V and J are TRBV24-1 and TRBJ2-3; D is unresolved. Per germline, CDR1 KGHDR and CDR2 SFDVKD. The CDR3 totals 14 residues. Trimming removed 5 bases at V and 2 bases at J, with 10 bases between. CDR3 in DNA: TGTGCCACCAGTGGAGTGATAAACACAGATACGCAGTATTTT. It yields the protein CATSGVINTDTQYF.

The table lists this clone with a count of one. This chain uses TRBV19 with TRBJ2-7; 8 bases map to TRBD1. V dropped 6 bases and J dropped 2; count of bases not matched to a gene: 15. This CDR3 is 17 amino acids long. Germline V gives CDR1 LNHDA, CDR2 SQIVND (reference sequence). The CDR3 spells CASRRSPVGQGAYEQYF. The CDR3 coding sequence is TGTGCCAGTAGAAGAAGTCCTGTTGGACAGGGAGCCTACGAGCAGTACTTC.

The J gene is TRBJ2-7, the V gene TRBV5-1; D is ambiguous. Germline CDR1 and CDR2: SGHRS and YFSETQ. This CDR3 is 12 amino acids long. V gave up 0 bases and J gave up 6 bases, with 7 bases separating them. This CDR3 is CASSLGRSEQYF. The DNA of the CDR3 is TGCGCCAGCAGCTTGGGCAGGTCCGAGCAGTACTTC.

The rearrangement links TRBV5-4 to TRBJ2-3, with unresolved D. Germline assignment: CDR1 SGHNT and CDR2 YYREEE (reference sequence). The V end was cut by 4 bases, the J end by 0 bases, with 15 bases between. The CDR3 sequence is 16 residues long. The CDR3 region is CASSDQRRLSTDTQYF. CDR3 nucleotide sequence: TGTGCCAGCAGCGATCAGAGGAGATTAAGCACAGATACGCAGTATTTT.

The chain recombines TRBV12-3 or TRBV12-4 with TRBJ1-1; no clear D gene. This CDR3 spans 12 amino acids. V was pared by 2 bases and J by 4 bases, with 5 bases between. For the CDR3, the DNA is TGTGCCAGCAGTTTACACGGCACTGAAGCTTTCTTT. Its translation: CASSLHGTEAFF.

As regards this clone: Other DNA sequences in the sample encode the same CDR3. The CDR3 region has the DNA TGTGCCAGCAGCGTTGCCACAGGATTATATGGCTACACCTTC. Translating gives CASSVATGLYGYTF. This rearrangement joins TRBV9 to TRBJ1-2; tentatively, D is TRBD1 (5 bases). The CDR3 has 14 amino acids. Deletions cut 2 bases from V and 5 bases from J, with 13 bases between. Germline V CDR1 and CDR2: SGDLS, YYNGEE.

The rearrangement uses TRBV27 and TRBJ1-2; TRBD1 aligns across 9 bases. Germline values: CDR1 MNHEY, CDR2 SMNVEV (reference sequence). There are 16 residues in the CDR3. V lost 5 bases, J lost 2 bases, and 9 bases stayed unmatched. The CDR3 reads CASSPSRDRVNYGYTF. In DNA, the CDR3 is TGTGCCAGCAGTCCCAGTCGGGACAGGGTGAACTATGGCTACACCTTC.

The chain joins TRBV19 to TRBJ1-4; D is undetermined. Trimming took off 3 bases at V and 7 bases at J, with 3 bases between the two ends. The germline CDR1 and CDR2 sequences are LNHDA and SQIVND (reference sequence). CDR3 length equals 11 residues. The DNA of the CDR3 is TGTGCCAGTAGTATCCTTGAAAAACTGTTTTTT. It codes for CASSILEKLFF.

The CDR3 nucleotides read TGTGCCAGTAGTATAGATAGGGGCTCGAGCGTTCAGTACTTC. Its translation: CASSIDRGSSVQYF. The chain recombines TRBV19 with TRBJ2-4; D is possibly TRBD1 (5 bases). In germline, CDR1 is LNHDA, CDR2 SQIVND (reference sequence). V lost 0 bases and J lost 11, with 14 bases in between. The CDR3 has 14 amino acids.